This TCR beta chain was identified during a study of blood T cell repertoires in COVID-19 (TCRdb year 2020). As for the study more broadly: Collaborator samples came from the United States, Italy and Spain and covered acute and convalescent phases of COVID-19. The dataset comprised deeply sampled blood TCRbeta repertoires from subjects exposed to, actively infected with, or recovered from COVID-19. Samples came from the ongoing ImmuneRACE study (first 160 participants) plus 1,254 subjects from 6 global collaborators. The repertoires were released in a freely available public database intended as a resource for research on the immune response to SARS-CoV-2. The material from the prospective study consisted of cDNA or gDNA derived from T cells, B-cell-depleted T cells, or PBMCs. The sample metadata nearly always contained a de-identified subject ID, COVID-19 status, age in years and sex. HLA class I and class II types, where available, came from metadata supplied by the sample provider rather than from assay-based typing.

The CDR3, cysteine through phenylalanine, is 16 amino acids long. Only the CDR3 DNA stays, 48 bases, in frame from base 1. For CDR1 and CDR2, the germline V gene (reference sequence) lists LGHDT and YNNKEL. V has 6 bases trimmed and J has 4 bases trimmed; junction bases matching no gene number 14. Of note for this clone: Its antigen has not been determined. Per-nucleotide qualities are absent, and no much larger clonotype sits a single base away.

TCRbeta CDR3 regions were amplified from genomic DNA using the immunoSEQ Assay, a bias-controlled multiplex PCR. The study's own analysis went as follows. Within the assay, amplification of reference gene primers was used to estimate how many nucleated cells each sample contained. To quantify the absolute abundance of each unique TCRbeta CDR3 rearrangement, sequence reads were collapsed and filtered. For each sample, productive Simpson clonality was calculated by taking the square root of Simpson's diversity index across productive rearrangements. What TCRdb holds here is the immuneACCESS table cut down to in-frame rearrangements. Part of the clones is not present; checked against another copy, under half of the missing clones reflect an unresolved V gene, and the others are unexplained. V and J calls and clone size are given by that table; D and trimming were obtained from the DNA. The sample table holds some 76,000 clones, of which around 86% were seen once. Together, the top ten hold under 13% of the sample.

Points the paper makes about the study in general: The quantity of clinical and demographic metadata differed by source and by participant and was supplied without curation.

The collaborating institutions used their own protocols to collect whole blood in K2EDTA tubes. For TCRbeta analysis, collaborator samples were shipped as frozen whole blood, as isolated PBMCs, or as DNA extracted from either sample type. The rearrangement combines TRBV3-1 (or the pseudogene TRBV3-2) with TRBJ2-5, and TRBD2 aligns with 7 junction nucleotides. The source of this sequence is a woman aged 18-29 years with acute or convalescent COVID-19. The sequenced sample consisted of peripheral blood. The nucleotide sequence reads as follows: TGTGCCAGCAGTATGTATCGGGACCCGGGGGGAGAGACCCAGTACTTC. Translated, this is CASSMYRDPGGETQYF.